This record looks at one T cell receptor beta chain sequence and its context. Its antigen is still unknown. The CDR3 has 14 residues. V was trimmed by 0 bases and J by 4 bases, leaving 10 bases between them. The germline CDR1 and CDR2 sequences are MNHEY and SVGAGI. This specimen belongs to a study of cytomegalovirus exposure and HLA in healthy donors. Here immunoSEQ multiplex PCR was the method, and the copy in TCRdb shows in-frame clones only, minus some. This sample has roughly 70,000 clones, with 96% found just once. Overall study findings and caveats: Rarity held for most TCR sequences, but there were some public TCRs that occurred in many donors. Confirmation was obtained in vitro that a few CMV-associated chains are specific for CMV antigens. For cytomegalovirus status, the classifier reportedly gave diagnoses with high specificity and sensitivity. It was found in a later analysis that first-cohort TCR clusters tended to co-occur in the 100 to 150 validation repertoires.

Input material: PBMCs. The chain carries TRBV6-5 and TRBJ2-7; the D gene is possibly TRBD2 (6 bases). This TCR derives from a woman under 30 in good health and CMV-seropositive. The CDR3 DNA reads TGTGCCAGCAGTTACTCGTCAGGGAGGTACGAGCAGTACTTC. Translating gives CASSYSSGRYEQYF.